A single sample gave rise to the 30 T cell receptor beta chains below, sequenced in a study of TIL therapy for anti-PD-1-resistant metastatic lung cancer. Time point indicated: pre-treatment sample, taken before nivolumab and TIL therapy. Sequencing used immunoSEQ v3. The table came from immunoSEQ multiplex PCR; TCRdb's copy has only in-frame clones and leaves some out. The sample holds 50,000 or so clones, around 80% seen once. Sequencing used blood, obtained at baseline. The receptors derive from a woman between 30 and 85 years old with non-small cell lung cancer.

This clone was observed once. The rearrangement links TRBV9 to TRBJ1-2; D gene uncertain. CDR3 size: 16 residues. From germline, CDR1 is SGDLS and CDR2 YYNGEE. The ends were cut back, 0 bases at V and 0 bases at J, with 12 bases in the middle. In DNA form, the CDR3 reads TGTGCCAGCAGCGTAGGGCAAGGCCCTCCTAACTATGGCTACACCTTC. This encodes CASSVGQGPPNYGYTF.

J is TRBJ1-2 and V is TRBV20-1, with no clear D. V lost 5 bases to trimming and J lost 8 bases, with 12 bases between them. The CDR3 spans 11 residues. Germline V lookup: CDR1 DFQATT, CDR2 SNEGSKA (reference sequence). The CDR3 is CSAAGPSGYTF. CDR3 DNA sequence: TGCAGTGCTGCCGGGCCCTCAGGCTACACCTTC.

V usage is TRBV9 and J usage is TRBJ1-2; D perhaps matches TRBD1 (5 bases). The ends were cut back, 3 bases at V and 5 bases at J, with 11 bases in the middle. The CDR3 is 13 residues long. The germline V gene has CDR1 SGDLS and CDR2 YYNGEE. The chain's CDR3 is CASSAQDGYGYTF. DNA for the CDR3: TGTGCCAGCAGCGCACAGGACGGATATGGCTACACCTTC.

The sample holds a few counts of this clone. This sequence joins TRBV11-2 and TRBJ2-2; 9 nucleotides match TRBD1. The CDR3 has 15 residues. The J segment lost 2 bases and the V segment lost 5 bases, leaving 3 bases of the junction unmatched. Germline V lookup: CDR1 SGHAT, CDR2 FQNNGV. CDR3 in amino acids: CASSETGGNTGELFF. In DNA, the CDR3 is TGTGCCAGCAGCGAGACAGGGGGAAACACCGGGGAGCTGTTTTTT.

The chain employs TRBV6-1 and TRBJ1-5; D uncertain. Looked up from germline, CDR1 is MNHNS and CDR2 is SASEGT. Trimming stripped 2 bases from V and 0 bases from J, with 11 bases between. The CDR3 spans 16 residues. This CDR3 reads CASSERSDPSNQPQHF. DNA for the CDR3: TGTGCCAGCAGTGAAAGGTCAGACCCTAGCAATCAGCCCCAGCATTTT.

The chain is built from TRBV18 and TRBJ1-1; unclear D gene. Germline V gives CDR1 KGHSH, CDR2 LQKENI. V shed 3 bases and J shed 4 bases, with 12 bases lying between them. This CDR3 region has 14 residues. CDR3 sequence (DNA): TGTGCCAGCTCACCCCAAGACATTGGCACTGAAGCTTTCTTT. This encodes CASSPQDIGTEAFF. Full variable domain (rest looked up from reference TRBV18 and TRBJ1-1): NAGVMQNPRHLVRRRGQEARLRCSPMKGHSHVYWYRQLPEEGLKFMVYLQKENIIDESGMPKERFSAEFPKEGPSILRIQQVVRGDSAAYFCASSPQDIGTEAFFGQGTRLTVV.

The chain links TRBV19 to TRBJ1-2, with D possibly TRBD1 on 5 matching bases. Trimming stripped 4 bases from V and 0 bases from J, with 12 bases between. This CDR3 is built from 15 residues. Germline V gene lookup returns CDR1 LNHDA and CDR2 SQIVND (reference sequence). The CDR3 loop reads CASSTRDDTNYGYTF. The CDR3 coding sequence is TGTGCCAGTAGTACTCGGGACGATACTAACTATGGCTACACCTTC.

The chain is built from TRBV5-4 and TRBJ2-5, with 7 bases matching TRBD1. Trimming cost V 0 bases and J 5 bases; bases outside gene matches: 4. Germline lookup yields CDR1 SGHNT and CDR2 YYREEE (reference sequence). The CDR3 has 14 amino acids. The CDR3 DNA sequence: TGTGCCAGCAGCTTGGGTACAGGGGAGGAGACCCAGTACTTC. Protein sequence: CASSLGTGEETQYF.

The chain combines TRBV5-6 with TRBJ1-1; D gene unclear. The germline CDR1 and CDR2 sequences are SGHDT and YYEEEE. Trimming took off 0 bases at V and 1 base at J, with 7 bases between the two ends. CDR3 length: 14 residues. In DNA form, the CDR3 reads TGTGCCAGCAGCTTGGACAGCGCGAACACTGAAGCTTTCTTT. It specifies CASSLDSANTEAFF.

DNA of the CDR3: TGCGCCAGCAGCTTGGGGGGGCCGTCCACCGGGGAGCTGTTTTTT. Translating it yields CASSLGGPSTGELFF. The rearrangement joins TRBV5-1 to TRBJ2-2, with D possibly being TRBD1 (6 bases). Germline CDR1 SGHRS, CDR2 YFSETQ. The CDR3 is 15 amino acids. V lost 0 bases, J lost 4 bases, and 10 bases lay in between.

The rearrangement uses TRBV10-1 and TRBJ2-1; D might be TRBD1 (6 bases). The V gene lost 6 bases and the J gene lost 14 bases, with 14 bases spanning the gap. Germline assignment: CDR1 WNHNN and CDR2 SYGVQD (reference sequence). The CDR3 is 11 amino acids. CDR3 in DNA: TGCGCCAGCAGCCCCGGAACAGGGAAGTTCTTC. Its translation is CASSPGTGKFF.

The J gene is TRBJ2-7, the V gene TRBV28, with D perhaps given as TRBD1 or TRBD2 (5 bases each). The CDR3 loop spans 12 amino acids. CDR1 is MDHEN and CDR2 is SYDVKM in the germline V gene. V lost 6 bases to trimming and J lost 1 base, with 7 bases between them. The CDR3 DNA follows: TGTGCCAGCAGCTGGGGGTCCTACGAGCAGTACTTC. Its protein product is CASSWGSYEQYF. Full variable domain (rest looked up from reference TRBV28 and TRBJ2-7): DVKVTQSSRYLVKRTGEKVFLECVQDMDHENMFWYRQDPGLGLRLIYFSYDVKMKEKGDIPEGYSVSREKKERFSLILESASTNQTSMYLCASSWGSYEQYFGPGTRLTVT.

The chain employs TRBV5-1 and TRBJ1-4; 9 bases line up with TRBD1. Germline trimming cut 1 base from V and 5 bases from J; bases unmatched to any gene: 3. The CDR3 length is 15 residues. Germline loops: CDR1 SGHRS, CDR2 YFSETQ. CDR3 bases: TGCGCCAGCAGCTTGACCGGGACAGGGAATGAAAAACTGTTTTTT. This codes for CASSLTGTGNEKLFF.

The table lists this clone with a count of one. The chain carries TRBV10-1 and TRBJ2-7, with a weak D call TRBD1 (6 bases). The germline V gene encodes CDR1 WNHNN and CDR2 SYGVQD (reference sequence). Deletions cut 2 bases from V and 1 base from J, with 12 bases between. CDR3 size: 15 residues. CDR3 residues: CASSEGTGISYEQYF. CDR3 bases: TGCGCCAGCAGTGAGGGAACAGGGATTTCCTACGAGCAGTACTTC.

The chain is built from TRBV7-3 and TRBJ2-3, with TRBD1 matching 9 bases. The V gene's germline CDR1 is SGHTA and CDR2 FQGTGA. V dropped 5 bases and J dropped 4; count of bases not matched to a gene: 7. This CDR3 contains 15 residues. This chain's CDR3 is CASSHGQGQSDTQYF. CDR3 nucleotides: TGTGCCAGCAGCCACGGACAGGGGCAATCAGATACGCAGTATTTT.

This chain connects TRBV7-9 to TRBJ2-3; 7 bases fit TRBD2. CDR1 is SEHNR and CDR2 is FQNEAQ in the germline V gene (reference sequence). The CDR3 is made up of 15 amino acids. V shed 4 bases and J 6 bases; nucleotides not matched to a gene: 10. In nucleotides, the CDR3 is TGTGCCAGCAGCTCCATCGAGGGAGGGCGGGATACGCAGTATTTT. It yields the protein CASSSIEGGRDTQYF. Drawing the rest from reference TRBV7-9 and TRBJ2-3, the complete variable domain is DTGVSQNPRHKITKRGQNVTFRCDPISEHNRLYWYRQTLGQGPEFLTYFQNEAQLEKSRLLSDRFSAERPKGSFSTLEIQRTEQGDSAMYLCASSSIEGGRDTQYFGPGTRLTVL.

In DNA form, the CDR3 reads TGCGCCAGCAGCTTGGTTACTAGCGGGGCGGGGGCCCAGTACTTC. This sequence encodes CASSLVTSGAGAQYF. This chain connects TRBV5-1 to TRBJ2-5; 10 positions match TRBD2. Germline V CDR1 and CDR2: SGHRS, YFSETQ. The V segment lost 0 bases and the J segment 9 bases; nucleotides outside the gene matches: 8. The CDR3 extends over 15 amino acids.

This clone has just a few counts. V usage is TRBV4-3 and J usage is TRBJ1-1, with D uncertain. The CDR3 covers 14 residues. V shed 1 base and J shed 1 base, with 7 bases lying between them. Germline CDR1 and CDR2: LGHNA and YSLEER. CDR3 bases: TGCGCCAGCAGCCAAGCGGAACAGAACACTGAAGCTTTCTTT. Translation: CASSQAEQNTEAFF.

The chain links TRBV7-9 to TRBJ2-2, with 8 bases fitting TRBD1. Germline V gene lookup returns CDR1 SEHNR and CDR2 FQNEAQ (reference sequence). Trimming took 4 bases from V and 6 from J; bases not matched to a gene: 7. The CDR3 sequence is 15 residues long. CDR3 DNA: TGTGCCAGCAGCTCCCAGGGGGCTAGGTCCGGGGAGCTGTTTTTT. Amino acid sequence: CASSSQGARSGELFF.

The chain recombines TRBV10-1 with TRBJ2-1; either TRBD1 or TRBD2 may supply D (6 bases each). V lost 7 bases and J lost 5, with 12 bases in between. CDR1 WNHNN and CDR2 SYGVQD come from the germline V gene (reference sequence). This CDR3 region has 13 residues. The CDR3 DNA sequence: TGCGCCAGCAAGGGGGGAGTCCACAATGAGCAGTTCTTC. It yields the protein CASKGGVHNEQFF.

The rearrangement links TRBV6-4 to TRBJ2-2; possible D gene TRBD2, 6 bases. Germline CDR1 MRHNA, CDR2 SNTAGT. Between the trimmed V and J ends, which lost 0 bases and 8 bases, there was a span of 10 bases. This CDR3 is 14 amino acids long. The CDR3, as DNA: TGTGCCAGCAGTGACTCGACCCTAGCGGGGGAGCTGTTTTTT. It codes for CASSDSTLAGELFF.

The chain couples TRBV9 to TRBJ2-1; TRBD1 agrees at 10 bases. This CDR3 has 16 amino acids. Germline CDR1 is SGDLS and CDR2 is YYNGEE. J was trimmed by 6 bases and V by 1 base; bases with no gene match: 7. Here the CDR3 reads CASSVSGTGDINEQFF. CDR3 nucleotide sequence: TGTGCCAGCAGCGTATCCGGGACAGGGGATATCAATGAGCAGTTCTTC.

The J gene is TRBJ1-1, the V gene TRBV19, with D unresolved. V was cut by 8 bases and J by 1 base, with 14 bases left in between. Germline V gene lookup returns CDR1 LNHDA and CDR2 SQIVND (reference sequence). The length of the CDR3 is 14 residues. The CDR3 DNA follows: TGTGCCAGTGATCTGGGTATCAGGAACACTGAAGCTTTCTTT. This codes for CASDLGIRNTEAFF.

For the CDR3, the DNA is TGTGCCAGTAGTAGGAGTCAGGGGGATCCTGAAGCTTTCTTT. Amino acid sequence: CASSRSQGDPEAFF. The rearrangement joins TRBV19 to TRBJ1-1; 7 bases are shared with TRBD1. This CDR3 has 14 amino acids. The junction had 8 bases not matched to a gene; V was cut back by 4 bases and J by 6 bases. Germline CDR1 reads LNHDA; CDR2 reads SQIVND (reference sequence).

This chain links TRBV7-6 with TRBJ2-7; 7 nucleotides align to TRBD1. The junction had 4 bases not matched to a gene; V was cut back by 3 bases and J by 5 bases. In germline, CDR1 is SGHVS, CDR2 FNYEAQ. The CDR3 consists of 13 residues. The CDR3 region has the DNA TGTGCCAGCAGCTTCCCAGGGGGAAACGAGCAGTACTTC. Translated, it gives CASSFPGGNEQYF.

The chain uses TRBV19 and TRBJ2-5; 13 bases are shared with TRBD2. This CDR3 contains 19 residues. In germline, CDR1 is LNHDA, CDR2 SQIVND (reference sequence). V was clipped by 6 bases and J by 2 bases; unmatched bases: 15. The chain's CDR3 is CASSGQLAGGGIGQETQYF. In DNA, the CDR3 is TGTGCCAGTAGCGGTCAACTAGCGGGAGGGGGTATCGGACAAGAGACCCAGTACTTC.

This chain uses TRBV5-1 with TRBJ2-1; tentative D call: TRBD1 (6 bases). V gave up 3 bases and J gave up 4 bases, with 11 bases separating them. Looked up from germline, CDR1 is SGHRS and CDR2 is YFSETQ. CDR3 size: 14 residues. This CDR3 is CASSWRTEYNEQFF. In nucleotides, the CDR3 is TGCGCCAGCAGCTGGAGGACAGAATACAATGAGCAGTTCTTC.

This clone showed up just a few times. The rearrangement links TRBV4-1 to TRBJ2-7; D perhaps matches TRBD2 (6 bases). V was cut by 1 base and J by 4 bases, with 14 bases left in between. The CDR3 has 15 residues. Germline V gene lookup returns CDR1 MGHRA and CDR2 YSYEKL. The CDR3: CASSQVGGIQYEQYF. The CDR3 DNA reads TGCGCCAGCAGCCAAGTTGGGGGGATCCAATACGAGCAGTACTTC.

The chain links TRBV11-3 to TRBJ2-3, with TRBD2 matching over 9 bases. The CDR3 has 14 residues. Germline loops: CDR1 SGHNT, CDR2 YENEEA. Trimming at V came to 5 bases and at J to 3 bases, leaving 3 bases not matched to a gene. The CDR3 bases are TGTGCCAGCAGCCGGGGACTAGCAACAGATACGCAGTATTTT. This translates into CASSRGLATDTQYF.

This clone was detected once. The CDR3 nucleotides are TGTGCCAGCAGCTTGGCAGGGGTTTATTACGGCTACACCTTC. Translating it yields CASSLAGVYYGYTF. The V and J genes are TRBV5-4 and TRBJ1-2, with a weak D call TRBD1 (6 bases). CDR1 is SGHNT, CDR2 YYREEE, per germline (reference sequence). With 0 bases removed from V and 8 bases from J, the gap between germline ends came to 14 bases. The CDR3 runs to 14 residues.